Below are 6 T cell receptor beta chains sequenced from a single sample in a study of early T cells in non-severe SARS-CoV-2 infection. TCRdb itself ran the 5' RACE reads through MiXCR, one entry per CDR3 protein. The sample shows 45,000 to 50,000 distinct CDR3 sequences, under 7.5% of them seen only once. The sequencing used whole blood, collected at baseline. Source of these receptors: an adult who was a healthcare worker with PCR-confirmed SARS-CoV-2 infection or an uninfected control (not recorded which).

This clonotype was picked up many times. The chain's CDR3 is CASSQVAEGDYGYTF. DNA for the CDR3: TGCGCCAGCAGCCAAGTTGCAGAGGGAGACTATGGCTACACCTTC. The J gene is TRBJ1-2, the V gene TRBV4-1; no definite D call. The CDR3 is 15 amino acids. V lost 1 base to trimming and J lost 3 bases, with 12 bases between them. Germline CDR1 MGHRA, CDR2 YSYEKL.

The table lists this clonotype with a few counts. The chain recombines TRBV7-9 with TRBJ2-5, with D unresolved. V shed 1 base and J shed 5 bases, with 14 bases lying between them. The CDR3 totals 15 residues. Germline CDR1 is SEHNR and CDR2 is FQNEAQ (reference sequence). The CDR3 loop reads CASSLGALDPETQYF. CDR3 coding DNA: TGTGCCAGCAGCTTAGGGGCCCTAGATCCGGAGACCCAGTACTTC.

This clonotype has a count of ten or more. This chain links TRBV4-1 with TRBJ1-2; 7 positions match TRBD1. The CDR3 is made up of 16 amino acids. Germline V gene data show CDR1 as MGHRA and CDR2 as YSYEKL. V lost 1 base and J lost 5; bases outside the gene matches: 10. The CDR3 loop is CASSQAWGGGKYGYTF. The CDR3 nucleotides read TGCGCCAGCAGCCAAGCATGGGGAGGGGGCAAGTATGGCTACACCTTC.

V and J are TRBV6-2 or TRBV6-3 and TRBJ2-7, with D perhaps matching TRBD1 (6 bases). The germline V and J ends were trimmed by 7 bases and 0 bases, with 16 bases remaining between them. Germline V gene lookup returns CDR1 MNHEY and CDR2 SVGEGT. The CDR3 runs 15 residues. The CDR3 DNA follows: TGTGCCAGCATCCGAGGACAGTTAGCCTCCTACGAGCAGTACTTC. Its translation: CASIRGQLASYEQYF.

This clonotype occurred many times. This chain uses TRBV25-1 with TRBJ1-1; the D is unclear. Deletions cut 6 bases from V and 5 bases from J, with 7 bases between. CDR3 length: 11 residues. The germline CDR1 and CDR2 sequences are MGHDK and SYGVNS. This CDR3 reads CASRDFTEAFF. DNA of the CDR3: TGTGCCAGCAGGGATTTTACTGAAGCTTTCTTT.

This clonotype was found a few times. V and J are TRBV9 and TRBJ1-6; tentative D call: TRBD1 (5 bases). CDR1 is SGDLS and CDR2 is YYNGEE in the germline V gene. The ends were cut back, 2 bases at V and 5 bases at J, with 14 bases in the middle. The CDR3 contains 16 residues. CDR3 DNA sequence: TGTGCCAGCAGCGTCGACGACAGTTCCAATAATTCACCCCTCCACTTT. This encodes CASSVDDSSNNSPLHF.